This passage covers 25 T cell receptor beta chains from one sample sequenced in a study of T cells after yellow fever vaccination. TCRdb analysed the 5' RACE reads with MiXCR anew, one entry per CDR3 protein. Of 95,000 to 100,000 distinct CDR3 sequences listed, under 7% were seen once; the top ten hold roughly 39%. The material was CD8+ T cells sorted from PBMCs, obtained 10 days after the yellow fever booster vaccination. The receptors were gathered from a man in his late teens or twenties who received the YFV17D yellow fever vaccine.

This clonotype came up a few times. CDR3 loop: CASSPRVSNNYGYTF. The CDR3 DNA sequence: TGTGCCAGCAGTCCCAGGGTTTCCAATAACTATGGCTACACCTTC. The rearrangement joins TRBV7-8 to TRBJ1-2; D may be TRBD1 (5 bases). This CDR3 region has 15 residues. V dropped 6 bases and J dropped 1 base, with 15 bases sitting between them. Germline V CDR1 and CDR2: SGHVS, FQNEAQ.

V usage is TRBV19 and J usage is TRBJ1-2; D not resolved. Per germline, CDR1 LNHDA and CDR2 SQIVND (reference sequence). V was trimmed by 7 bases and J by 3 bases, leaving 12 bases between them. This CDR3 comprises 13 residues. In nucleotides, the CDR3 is TGTGCCAGTAATCGCGTAGAAGACTATGGCTACACCTTC. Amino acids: CASNRVEDYGYTF.

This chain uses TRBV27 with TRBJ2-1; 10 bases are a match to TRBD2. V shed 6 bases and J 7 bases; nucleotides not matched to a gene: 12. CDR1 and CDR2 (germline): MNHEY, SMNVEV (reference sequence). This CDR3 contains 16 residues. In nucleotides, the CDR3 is TGTGCCAGCAGCTCCCTGGACAGCGGGGGGGCAAATGAGCAGTTCTTC. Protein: CASSSLDSGGANEQFF.

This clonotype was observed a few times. The chain's CDR3 is CASNLGAGASTDTQYF. CDR3 in DNA: TGCGCCAGCAACCTTGGAGCGGGGGCAAGCACAGATACGCAGTATTTT. The chain employs TRBV5-1 and TRBJ2-3; 8 bases fit TRBD2. This CDR3 region has 16 residues. The junction had 9 bases not matched to a gene; V was cut back by 6 bases and J by 0 bases. Germline V gene data show CDR1 as SGHRS and CDR2 as YFSETQ.

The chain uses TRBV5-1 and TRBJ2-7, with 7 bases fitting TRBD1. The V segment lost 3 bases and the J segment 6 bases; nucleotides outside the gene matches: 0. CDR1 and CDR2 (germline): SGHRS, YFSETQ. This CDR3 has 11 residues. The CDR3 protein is CASSSGGEQYF. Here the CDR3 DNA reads TGCGCCAGCAGCTCAGGGGGCGAGCAGTACTTC.

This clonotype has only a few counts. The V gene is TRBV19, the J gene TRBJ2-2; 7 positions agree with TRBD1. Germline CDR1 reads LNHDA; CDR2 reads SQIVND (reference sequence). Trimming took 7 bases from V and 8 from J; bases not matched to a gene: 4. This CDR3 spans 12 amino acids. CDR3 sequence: CASTGTDGELFF. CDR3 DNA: TGTGCCAGTACCGGGACAGATGGGGAGCTGTTTTTT.

Written as DNA, the CDR3 is TGCGCCAGCAGCCCCCCTGGGGCGGGCTCCTACGAGCAGTACTTC. Encoded protein: CASSPPGAGSYEQYF. The gene calls are TRBV5-1 and TRBJ2-7; D tentatively reads TRBD1 or TRBD2 (5 bases each). The V end was cut by 4 bases, the J end by 0 bases, with 14 bases between. The germline CDR1 and CDR2 sequences are SGHRS and YFSETQ. The CDR3 loop spans 15 amino acids.

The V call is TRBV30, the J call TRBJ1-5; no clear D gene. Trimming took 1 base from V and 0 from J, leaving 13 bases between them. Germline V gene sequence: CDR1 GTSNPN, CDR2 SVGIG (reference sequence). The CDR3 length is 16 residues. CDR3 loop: CAWSATPGLSNQPQHF. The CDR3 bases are TGTGCCTGGAGTGCTACCCCCGGACTTAGCAATCAGCCCCAGCATTTT.

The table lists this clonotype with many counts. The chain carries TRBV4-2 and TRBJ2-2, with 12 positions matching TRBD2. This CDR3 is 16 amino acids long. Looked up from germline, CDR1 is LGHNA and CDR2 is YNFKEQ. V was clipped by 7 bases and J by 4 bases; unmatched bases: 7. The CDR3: CASTRLAGEGTGELFF. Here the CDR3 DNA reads TGTGCCAGCACCCGACTAGCGGGGGAGGGCACCGGGGAGCTGTTTTTT.

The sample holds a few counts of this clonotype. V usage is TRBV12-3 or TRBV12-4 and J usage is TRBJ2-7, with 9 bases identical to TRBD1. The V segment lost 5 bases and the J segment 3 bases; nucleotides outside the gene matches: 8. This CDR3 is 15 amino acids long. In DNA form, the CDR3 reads TGTGCCAGCAGTCCTAGGACAGGGGTGGGCTACGAGCAGTACTTC. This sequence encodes CASSPRTGVGYEQYF.

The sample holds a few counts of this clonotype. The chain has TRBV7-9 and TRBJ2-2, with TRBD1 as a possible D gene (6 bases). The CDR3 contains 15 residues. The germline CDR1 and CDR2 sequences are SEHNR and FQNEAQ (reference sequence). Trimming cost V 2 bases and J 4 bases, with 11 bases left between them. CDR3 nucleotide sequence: TGTGCCAGCAGCTTATACAGGGTGACCACCGGGGAGCTGTTTTTT. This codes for CASSLYRVTTGELFF.

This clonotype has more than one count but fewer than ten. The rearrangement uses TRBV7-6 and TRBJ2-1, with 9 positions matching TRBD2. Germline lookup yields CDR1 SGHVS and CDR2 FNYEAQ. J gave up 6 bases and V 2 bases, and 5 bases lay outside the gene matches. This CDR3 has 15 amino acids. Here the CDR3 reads CASSLSSGVPNEQFF. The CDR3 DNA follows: TGTGCCAGCAGCTTATCTAGCGGGGTACCCAATGAGCAGTTCTTC. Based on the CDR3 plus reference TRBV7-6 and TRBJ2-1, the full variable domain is GAGVSQSPRYKVTKRGQDVALRCDPISGHVSLYWYRQALGQGPEFLTYFNYEAQQDKSGLPNDRFSAERPEGSISTLTIQRTEQRDSAMYRCASSLSSGVPNEQFFGPGTRLTVL.

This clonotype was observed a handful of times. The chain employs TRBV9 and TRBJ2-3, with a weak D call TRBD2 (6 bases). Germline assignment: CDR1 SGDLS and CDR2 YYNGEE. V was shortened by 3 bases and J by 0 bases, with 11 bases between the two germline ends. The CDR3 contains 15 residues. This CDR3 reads CASSALAASTDTQYF. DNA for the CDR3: TGTGCCAGCAGCGCCTTAGCGGCAAGCACAGATACGCAGTATTTT.

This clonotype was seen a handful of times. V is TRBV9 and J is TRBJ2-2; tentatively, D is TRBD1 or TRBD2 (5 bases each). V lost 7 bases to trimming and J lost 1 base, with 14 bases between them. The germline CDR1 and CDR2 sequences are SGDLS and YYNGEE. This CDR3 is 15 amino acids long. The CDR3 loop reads CASERGNVNTGELFF. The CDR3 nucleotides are TGTGCCAGCGAGAGGGGAAATGTGAACACCGGGGAGCTGTTTTTT.

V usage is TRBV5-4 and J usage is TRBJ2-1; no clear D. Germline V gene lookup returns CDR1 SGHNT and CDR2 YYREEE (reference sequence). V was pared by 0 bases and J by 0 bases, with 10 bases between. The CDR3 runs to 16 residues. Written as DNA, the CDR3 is TGTGCCAGCAGCTTGGCGGAGCCGAGCTCCTACAATGAGCAGTTCTTC. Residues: CASSLAEPSSYNEQFF.

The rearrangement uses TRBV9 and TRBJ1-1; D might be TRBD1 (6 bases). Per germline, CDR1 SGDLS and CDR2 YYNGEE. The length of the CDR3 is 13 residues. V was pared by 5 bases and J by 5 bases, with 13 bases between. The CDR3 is CASSSGGGTEAFF. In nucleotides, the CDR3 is TGTGCCAGCAGTTCCGGGGGCGGAACTGAAGCTTTCTTT. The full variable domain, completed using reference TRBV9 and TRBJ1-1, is DSGVTQTPKHLITATGQRVTLRCSPRSGDLSVYWYQQSLDQGLQFLIQYYNGEERAKGNILERFSAQQFPDLHSELNLSSLELGDSALYFCASSSGGGTEAFFGQGTRLTVV.

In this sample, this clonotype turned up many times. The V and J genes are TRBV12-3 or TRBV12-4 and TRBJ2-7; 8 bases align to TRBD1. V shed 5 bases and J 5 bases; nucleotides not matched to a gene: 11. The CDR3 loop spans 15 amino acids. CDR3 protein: CASSTGQGVIHEQYV. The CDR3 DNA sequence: TGTGCCAGCAGTACCGGACAGGGAGTAATACACGAGCAGTACGTC.

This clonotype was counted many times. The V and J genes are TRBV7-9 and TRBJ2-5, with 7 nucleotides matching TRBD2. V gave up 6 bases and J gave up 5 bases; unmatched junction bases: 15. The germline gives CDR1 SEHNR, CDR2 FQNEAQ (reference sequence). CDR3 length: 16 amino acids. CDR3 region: CASSGGGLLDRETQYF. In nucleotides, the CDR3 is TGTGCCAGCAGTGGGGGGGGACTCCTGGATCGGGAGACCCAGTACTTC.

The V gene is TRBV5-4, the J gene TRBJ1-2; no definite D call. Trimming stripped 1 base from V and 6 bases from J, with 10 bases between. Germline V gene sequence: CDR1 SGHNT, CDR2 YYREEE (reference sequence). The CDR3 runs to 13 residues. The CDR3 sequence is CASSLYGEDGYTF. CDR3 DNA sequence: TGTGCCAGCAGCTTGTACGGGGAGGATGGCTACACCTTC.

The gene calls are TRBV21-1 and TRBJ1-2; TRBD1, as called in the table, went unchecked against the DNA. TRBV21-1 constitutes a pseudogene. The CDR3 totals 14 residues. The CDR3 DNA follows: TGTGCCAGCAGCAGCCGGGACAGACCATGGGGCTACACCTTC. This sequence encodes CASSSRDRPWGYTF.

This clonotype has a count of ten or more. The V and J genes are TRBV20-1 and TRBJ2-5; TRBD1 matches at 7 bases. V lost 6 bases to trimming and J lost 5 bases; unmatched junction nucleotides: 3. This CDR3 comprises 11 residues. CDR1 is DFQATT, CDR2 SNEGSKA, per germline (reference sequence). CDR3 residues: CSAIRGETQYF. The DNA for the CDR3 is TGCAGTGCAATCAGGGGGGAGACCCAGTACTTC.

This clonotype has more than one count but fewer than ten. In DNA, the CDR3 is TGCAGTGCTAGAGTACGACAGGGGTACACCTACGAGCAGTACTTC. It yields the protein CSARVRQGYTYEQYF. The chain carries TRBV20-1 and TRBJ2-7; the match to TRBD1 covers 8 bases. The CDR3 extends over 15 amino acids. J lost 2 bases, V lost 1 base, and 7 bases had no gene match. CDR1 DFQATT and CDR2 SNEGSKA come from the germline V gene (reference sequence).

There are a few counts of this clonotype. The CDR3 is CASARERQETQYF. DNA of the CDR3: TGTGCTTCAGCCAGGGAAAGGCAAGAGACCCAGTACTTC. V usage is TRBV7-2 and J usage is TRBJ2-5; tentative D call: TRBD1 (5 bases). The CDR3 sequence is 13 residues long. In germline, CDR1 is SGHTA, CDR2 FQGNSA.

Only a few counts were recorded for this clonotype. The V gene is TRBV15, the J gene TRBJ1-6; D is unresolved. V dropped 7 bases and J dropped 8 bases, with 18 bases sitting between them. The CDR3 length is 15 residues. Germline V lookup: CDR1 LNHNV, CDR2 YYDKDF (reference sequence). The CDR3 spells CATIYSLVYDSPLHF. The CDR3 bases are TGTGCCACCATTTACTCTCTGGTTTATGATTCACCCCTCCACTTT.

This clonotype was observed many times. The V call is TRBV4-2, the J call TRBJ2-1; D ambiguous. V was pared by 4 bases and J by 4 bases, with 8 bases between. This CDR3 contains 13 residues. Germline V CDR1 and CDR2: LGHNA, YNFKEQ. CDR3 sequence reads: CASSLTRYNEQFF. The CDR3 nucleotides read TGTGCCAGCAGCCTCACACGGTACAATGAGCAGTTCTTC.